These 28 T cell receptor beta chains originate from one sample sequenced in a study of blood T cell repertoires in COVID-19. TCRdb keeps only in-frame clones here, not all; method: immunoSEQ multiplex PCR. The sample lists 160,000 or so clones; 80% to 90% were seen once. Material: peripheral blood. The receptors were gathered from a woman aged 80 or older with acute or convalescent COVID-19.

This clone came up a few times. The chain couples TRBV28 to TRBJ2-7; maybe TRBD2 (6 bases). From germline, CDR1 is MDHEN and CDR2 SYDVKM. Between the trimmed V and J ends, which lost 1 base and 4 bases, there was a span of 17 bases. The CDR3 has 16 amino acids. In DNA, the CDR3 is TGTGCCAGCAGTTTATCCCTTGGGGGAGGAGGTTACGAGCAGTACTTC. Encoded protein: CASSLSLGGGGYEQYF.

Written as DNA, the CDR3 is TGTGCCAGCAGCCGTGGACTAGCGGGGAGGGAGACCCAGTACTTC. It codes for CASSRGLAGRETQYF. The rearrangement joins TRBV7-9 to TRBJ2-5; TRBD2 aligns across 12 bases. In germline, CDR1 is SEHNR, CDR2 FQNEAQ (reference sequence). Losses at the gene ends were 5 bases for V and 5 bases for J; bases not matched to a gene: 6. The CDR3 consists of 15 residues.

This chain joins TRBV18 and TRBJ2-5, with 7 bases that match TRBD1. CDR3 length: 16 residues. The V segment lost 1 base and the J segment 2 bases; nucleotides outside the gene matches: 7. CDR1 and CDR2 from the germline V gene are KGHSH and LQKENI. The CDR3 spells CASSPRVGGSQETQYF. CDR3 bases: TGTGCCAGCTCACCACGGGTAGGGGGCTCGCAAGAGACCCAGTACTTC.

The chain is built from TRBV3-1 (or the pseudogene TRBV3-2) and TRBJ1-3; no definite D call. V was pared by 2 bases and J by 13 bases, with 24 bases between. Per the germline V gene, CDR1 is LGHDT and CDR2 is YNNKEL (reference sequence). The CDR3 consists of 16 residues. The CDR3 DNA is TGTGCCAGCAGCCAACTGGGGAGCTTACACGGAAACGTGATATATTTT. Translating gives CASSQLGSLHGNVIYF.

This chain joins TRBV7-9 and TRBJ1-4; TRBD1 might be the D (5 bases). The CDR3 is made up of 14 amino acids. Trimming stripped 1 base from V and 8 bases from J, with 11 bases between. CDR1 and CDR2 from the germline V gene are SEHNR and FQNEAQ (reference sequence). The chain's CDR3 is CASSLVGVGEKLFF. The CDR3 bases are TGTGCCAGCAGCTTAGTAGGGGTTGGAGAAAAACTGTTTTTT.

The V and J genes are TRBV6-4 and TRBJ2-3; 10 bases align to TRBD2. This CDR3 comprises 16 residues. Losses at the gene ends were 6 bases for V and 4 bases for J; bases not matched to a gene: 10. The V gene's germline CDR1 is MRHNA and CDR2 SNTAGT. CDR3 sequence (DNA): TGTGCCAGCAGCGCCGGAGCGGGGGGGCTACCAGATACGCAGTATTTT. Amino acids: CASSAGAGGLPDTQYF.

The CDR3 here is CAISERSYEQYF. The CDR3 DNA sequence: TGTGCCATCAGTGAGCGCTCCTACGAGCAGTACTTC. The V call is TRBV10-3, the J call TRBJ2-7; D gene unclear. The CDR3 has 12 residues. Germline V gene data show CDR1 as ENHRY and CDR2 as SYGVKD. V was cut by 2 bases and J by 0 bases, with 2 bases left in between.

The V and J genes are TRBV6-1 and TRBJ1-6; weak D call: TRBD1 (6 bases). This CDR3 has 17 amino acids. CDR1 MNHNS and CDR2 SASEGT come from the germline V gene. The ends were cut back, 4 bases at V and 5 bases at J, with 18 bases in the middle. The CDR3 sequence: CASSGRGGDDNNSPLHF. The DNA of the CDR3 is TGTGCCAGCAGTGGTCGGGGGGGCGACGATAATAATTCACCCCTCCACTTT.

The CDR3 DNA reads TGTGCCAGTAGTATAGAACCGCAGGGGGCGCGGAATTCACCCCTCCACTTT. Translated, it gives CASSIEPQGARNSPLHF. The chain employs TRBV19 and TRBJ1-6; 8 nucleotides align to TRBD1. The V gene end was trimmed by 0 bases and the J gene end by 7 bases; junction bases not matched to a gene: 8. The germline V gene has CDR1 LNHDA and CDR2 SQIVND (reference sequence). This CDR3 spans 17 amino acids.

CDR3 in DNA: TGTGCCAGTAGTGTTAGACAGGGGGCGTCAGAGACCCAGTACTTC. This gives the protein CASSVRQGASETQYF. The J gene is TRBJ2-5, the V gene TRBV19; 10 bases agree with TRBD1. The CDR3 length is 15 residues. From germline, CDR1 is LNHDA and CDR2 SQIVND (reference sequence). V was clipped by 5 bases and J by 4 bases; unmatched bases: 7.

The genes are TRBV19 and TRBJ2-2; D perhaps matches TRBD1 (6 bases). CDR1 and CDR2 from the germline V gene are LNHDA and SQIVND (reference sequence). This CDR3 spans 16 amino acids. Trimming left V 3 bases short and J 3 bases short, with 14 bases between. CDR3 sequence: CASSIFAGEDTGELFF. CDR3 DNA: TGTGCCAGTAGTATCTTTGCAGGGGAAGACACCGGGGAGCTGTTTTTT. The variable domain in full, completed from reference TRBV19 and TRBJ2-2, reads DGGITQSPKYLFRKEGQNVTLSCEQNLNHDAMYWYRQDPGQGLRLIYYSQIVNDFQKGDIAEGYSVSREKKESFPLTVTSAQKNPTAFYLCASSIFAGEDTGELFFGEGSRLTVL.

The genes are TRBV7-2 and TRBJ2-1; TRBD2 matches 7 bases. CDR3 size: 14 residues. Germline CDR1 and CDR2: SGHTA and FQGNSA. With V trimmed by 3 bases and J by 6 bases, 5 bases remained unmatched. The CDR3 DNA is TGTGCCAGCAGCTTTGGGCGGGAGAGCAATGAGCAGTTCTTC. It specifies CASSFGRESNEQFF. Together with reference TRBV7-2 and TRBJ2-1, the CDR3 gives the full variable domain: GAGVSQSPSNKVTEKGKDVELRCDPISGHTALYWYRQSLGQGLEFLIYFQGNSAPDKSGLPSDRFSAERTGGSVSTLTIQRTQQEDSAVYLCASSFGRESNEQFFGPGTRLTVL.

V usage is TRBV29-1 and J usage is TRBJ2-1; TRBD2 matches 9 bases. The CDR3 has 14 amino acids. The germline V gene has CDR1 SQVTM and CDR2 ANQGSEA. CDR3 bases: TGCAGAGAACCGGGACTAGCCAAATACAATGAGCAGTTCTTC. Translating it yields CREPGLAKYNEQFF.

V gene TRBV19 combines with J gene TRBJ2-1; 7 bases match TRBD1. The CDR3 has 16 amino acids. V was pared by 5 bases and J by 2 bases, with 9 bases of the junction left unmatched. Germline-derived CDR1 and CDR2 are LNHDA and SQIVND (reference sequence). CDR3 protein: CASSYRGPDTYNEQFF. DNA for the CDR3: TGTGCCAGTAGTTACAGGGGTCCCGACACCTACAATGAGCAGTTCTTC.

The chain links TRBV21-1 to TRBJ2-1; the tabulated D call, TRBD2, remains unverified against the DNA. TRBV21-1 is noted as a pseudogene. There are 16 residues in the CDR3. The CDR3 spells CASSIVESGECNEQFF. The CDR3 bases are TGTGCCAGCAGCATAGTGGAGAGCGGGGAATGCAATGAGCAGTTCTTC.

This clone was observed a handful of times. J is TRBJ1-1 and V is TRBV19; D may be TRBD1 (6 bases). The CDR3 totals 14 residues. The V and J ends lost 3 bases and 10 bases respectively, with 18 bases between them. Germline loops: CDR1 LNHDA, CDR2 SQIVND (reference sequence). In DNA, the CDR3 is TGTGCCAGTAGTATCGGACAGCAGTCAAGTGGAGCTTTCTTT. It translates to CASSIGQQSSGAFF.

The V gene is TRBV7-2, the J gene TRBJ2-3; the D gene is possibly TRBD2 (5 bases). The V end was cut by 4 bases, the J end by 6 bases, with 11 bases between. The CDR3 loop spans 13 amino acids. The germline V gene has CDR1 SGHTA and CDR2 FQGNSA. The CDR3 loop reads CASSWKRADTQYF. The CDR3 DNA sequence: TGTGCCAGCAGCTGGAAGAGGGCGGATACGCAGTATTTT.

The CDR3 loop is CASSFGTGDFEAFF. In DNA form, the CDR3 reads TGCGCCAGCAGCTTCGGAACAGGGGACTTTGAAGCTTTCTTT. The chain has TRBV5-1 and TRBJ1-1; 7 positions match TRBD1. The germline CDR1 and CDR2 sequences are SGHRS and YFSETQ. Trimming at V came to 2 bases and at J to 7 bases, leaving 8 bases not matched to a gene. The CDR3 is 14 amino acids.

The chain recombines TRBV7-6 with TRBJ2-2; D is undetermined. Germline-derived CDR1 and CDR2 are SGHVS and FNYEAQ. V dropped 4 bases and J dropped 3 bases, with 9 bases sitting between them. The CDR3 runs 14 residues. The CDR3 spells CASSSYSDTGELFF. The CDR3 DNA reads TGTGCCAGCAGCTCCTACTCGGACACCGGGGAGCTGTTTTTT.

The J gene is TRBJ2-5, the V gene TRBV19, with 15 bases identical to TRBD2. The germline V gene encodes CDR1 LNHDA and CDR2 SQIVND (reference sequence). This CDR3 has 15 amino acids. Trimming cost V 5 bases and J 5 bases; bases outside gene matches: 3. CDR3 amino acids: CASSSGTSGGETQYF. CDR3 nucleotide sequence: TGTGCCAGTAGTTCTGGGACTAGCGGGGGGGAGACCCAGTACTTC. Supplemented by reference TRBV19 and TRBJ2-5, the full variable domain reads DGGITQSPKYLFRKEGQNVTLSCEQNLNHDAMYWYRQDPGQGLRLIYYSQIVNDFQKGDIAEGYSVSREKKESFPLTVTSAQKNPTAFYLCASSSGTSGGETQYFGPGTRLLVL.

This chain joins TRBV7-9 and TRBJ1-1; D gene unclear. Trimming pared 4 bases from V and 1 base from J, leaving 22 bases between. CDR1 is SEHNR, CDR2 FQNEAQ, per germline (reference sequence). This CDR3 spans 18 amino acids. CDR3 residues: CASSSLSIPNFKNTEAFF. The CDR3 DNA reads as TGTGCCAGCAGCTCACTGTCTATACCCAACTTTAAGAACACTGAAGCTTTCTTT.

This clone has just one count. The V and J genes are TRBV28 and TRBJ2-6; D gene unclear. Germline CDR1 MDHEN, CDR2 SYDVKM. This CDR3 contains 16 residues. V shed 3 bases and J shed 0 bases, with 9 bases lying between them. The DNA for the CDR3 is TGTGCCAGCAGTTTTTCAGGATTCTCTGGGGCCAACGTCCTGACTTTC. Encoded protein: CASSFSGFSGANVLTF.

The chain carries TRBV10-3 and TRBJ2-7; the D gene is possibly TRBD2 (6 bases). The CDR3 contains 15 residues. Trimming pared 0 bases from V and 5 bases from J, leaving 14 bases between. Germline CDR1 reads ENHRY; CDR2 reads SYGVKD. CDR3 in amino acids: CAISESEQGGDEQYF. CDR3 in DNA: TGTGCCATCAGTGAGTCTGAGCAGGGCGGGGACGAGCAGTACTTC.

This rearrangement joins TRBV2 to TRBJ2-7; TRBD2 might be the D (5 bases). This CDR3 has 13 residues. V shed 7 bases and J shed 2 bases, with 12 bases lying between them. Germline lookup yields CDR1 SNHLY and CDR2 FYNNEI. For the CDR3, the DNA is TGTGCCAGCAAGGTCTACGGGGCCTACGAGCAGTACTTC. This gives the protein CASKVYGAYEQYF.

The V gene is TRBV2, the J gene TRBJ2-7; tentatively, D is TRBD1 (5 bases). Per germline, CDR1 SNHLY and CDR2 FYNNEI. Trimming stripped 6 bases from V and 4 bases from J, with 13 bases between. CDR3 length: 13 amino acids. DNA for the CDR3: TGTGCCAGCAGCCCGGACACGACTTACGAGCAGTACTTC. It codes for CASSPDTTYEQYF.

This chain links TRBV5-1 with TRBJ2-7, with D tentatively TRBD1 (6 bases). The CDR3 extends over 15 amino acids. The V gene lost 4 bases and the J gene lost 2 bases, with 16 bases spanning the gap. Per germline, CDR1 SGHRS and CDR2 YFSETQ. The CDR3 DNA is TGCGCCAGCAGCCCAACCAGGGGAACCACCTACGAGCAGTACTTC. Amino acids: CASSPTRGTTYEQYF.

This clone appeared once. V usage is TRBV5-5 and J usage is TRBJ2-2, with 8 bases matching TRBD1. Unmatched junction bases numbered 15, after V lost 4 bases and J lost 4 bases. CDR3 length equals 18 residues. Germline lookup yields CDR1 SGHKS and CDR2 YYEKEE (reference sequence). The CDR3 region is CASSAVPKGDRRTGELFF. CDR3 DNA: TGTGCCAGCAGCGCGGTGCCGAAAGGGGACAGGCGCACCGGGGAGCTGTTTTTT.

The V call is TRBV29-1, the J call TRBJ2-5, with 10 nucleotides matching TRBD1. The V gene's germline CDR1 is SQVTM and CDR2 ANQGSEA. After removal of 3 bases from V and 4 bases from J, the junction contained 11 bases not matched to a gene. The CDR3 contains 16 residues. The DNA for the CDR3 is TGCAGCGTTGACGGGACAGGGGATTTAGTTAGAGAGACCCAGTACTTC. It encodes CSVDGTGDLVRETQYF.